The 17 T cell receptor beta chains listed next were all sequenced from one sample in a study of T cell responses to AZD1222 COVID-19 vaccine. Using immunoSEQ multiplex PCR, the repertoire was profiled, and TCRdb retains in-frame clones only, with some absent. This sample has over 60,000 clones, with 80% to 90% found just once. The material was peripheral blood, obtained on day 0 of AZD1222 vaccination. These receptors all come from an adult in good health.

The V and J genes are TRBV2 and TRBJ2-5; no clear D gene. The CDR3 has 13 amino acids. Germline-derived CDR1 and CDR2 are SNHLY and FYNNEI. Trimming took off 5 bases at V and 2 bases at J, with 9 bases between the two ends. This chain's CDR3 is CASSNYGQETQYF. CDR3 nucleotide sequence: TGTGCCAGCAGTAATTACGGTCAAGAGACCCAGTACTTC.

This clone was observed once. The chain employs TRBV2 and TRBJ1-2; D is unclear. Germline CDR1 and CDR2: SNHLY and FYNNEI. Trimming took off 8 bases at V and 0 bases at J, with 10 bases between the two ends. CDR3 size: 13 residues. CDR3 protein: CASAADSNYGYTF. The CDR3 DNA sequence: TGTGCCAGCGCGGCAGACTCTAACTATGGCTACACCTTC.

Concerning this clone itself: Sequence at one end of the junction differs from germline and may be a read error. The V and J genes are TRBV18 and TRBJ1-2; TRBD1 aligns across 7 bases. The germline gives CDR1 KGHSH, CDR2 LQKENI. The CDR3 is made up of 13 amino acids. The CDR3 sequence is CASSPTRDSKQSF. DNA for the CDR3: TGTGCCAGCTCACCGACACGGGACAGTAAGCAGTCCTTC.

DNA of the CDR3: TGTGCCAGCAGTGACCGGGAGAACACTGAAGCTTTCTTT. Encoded protein: CASSDRENTEAFF. The gene calls are TRBV6-4 and TRBJ1-1; no definite D call. The CDR3 covers 13 residues. Trimming shortened V by 2 bases and J by 1 base, and 5 bases separated the two germline ends. Germline CDR1 and CDR2: MRHNA and SNTAGT.

The chain joins TRBV7-3 to TRBJ1-6; no clear D gene. The germline V gene encodes CDR1 SGHTA and CDR2 FQGTGA. This CDR3 is 14 amino acids long. The ends were cut back, 6 bases at V and 10 bases at J, with 16 bases in the middle. The CDR3 protein is CASRARTEGSPLHF. CDR3 DNA: TGTGCCAGCAGGGCTCGGACGGAGGGATCACCCCTCCACTTT.

V gene TRBV20-1 combines with J gene TRBJ1-2; D is unresolved. CDR3 length: 11 residues. Germline lookup yields CDR1 DFQATT and CDR2 SNEGSKA (reference sequence). CDR3 loop: CGRHVNYGYTF. The CDR3 bases are TGCGGCCGACATGTTAACTATGGCTACACCTTC.

This chain connects TRBV5-1 to TRBJ2-2; TRBD1 or TRBD2 may be the D gene (6 bases each). Germline V gene sequence: CDR1 SGHRS, CDR2 YFSETQ. The CDR3 runs to 13 residues. With 9 bases removed from V and 6 bases from J, the gap between germline ends came to 15 bases. This CDR3 reads CATRRGAAGELFF. The CDR3 nucleotides read TGCGCCACCCGAAGGGGGGCCGCCGGGGAGCTGTTTTTT.

The chain uses TRBV7-3 and TRBJ1-1; tentative D call: TRBD1 (6 bases). The CDR3 contains 13 residues. Germline loops: CDR1 SGHTA, CDR2 FQGTGA. V lost 3 bases to trimming and J lost 4 bases, with 9 bases between them. The CDR3 here is CASSLEQGTEAFF. The CDR3 DNA reads TGTGCCAGCAGCTTGGAACAGGGCACTGAAGCTTTCTTT.

The V and J genes are TRBV7-3 and TRBJ1-6, with 8 bases identical to TRBD1. The V segment lost 4 bases and the J segment 10 bases; nucleotides outside the gene matches: 3. The CDR3 covers 13 residues. Germline loops: CDR1 SGHTA, CDR2 FQGTGA. The CDR3 sequence is CASSWDRSSPLHF. The CDR3, as DNA: TGTGCCAGCAGCTGGGACAGGTCCTCACCCCTCCACTTT.

The chain uses TRBV13 and TRBJ2-1; 7 nucleotides line up with TRBD1. The trim removed 5 bases at V and 7 bases at J, leaving 5 bases unmatched. Germline lookup yields CDR1 PRHDT and CDR2 FYEKMQ (reference sequence). This CDR3 is 13 amino acids long. The CDR3 bases are TGTGCCAGCAGCCTCATCAGGGGGAATGAGCAGTTCTTC. It yields the protein CASSLIRGNEQFF.

This chain joins TRBV30 and TRBJ2-3; 7 bases match TRBD2. V dropped 3 bases and J dropped 6; count of bases not matched to a gene: 3. Looked up from germline, CDR1 is GTSNPN and CDR2 is SVGIG (reference sequence). The length of the CDR3 is 12 residues. The CDR3 region has the DNA TGTGCCTGGAGCCGGGGGGTTGATACGCAGTATTTT. Protein: CAWSRGVDTQYF.

Only a few counts were recorded for this clone. The gene calls are TRBV7-8 and TRBJ2-1, with D uncertain. Germline CDR1 SGHVS, CDR2 FQNEAQ. This CDR3 contains 15 residues. Trimming removed 3 bases from V and 4 bases from J, with 13 bases in between. The CDR3 sequence: CASSFTRERYNEQFF. For the CDR3, the DNA is TGTGCCAGCAGCTTCACCCGCGAACGATACAATGAGCAGTTCTTC.

V usage is TRBV14 and J usage is TRBJ1-4; D is unresolved. Germline loops: CDR1 SGHDN, CDR2 FVKESK. V lost 2 bases and J 2 bases, leaving 12 bases between the germline ends. This CDR3 has 16 amino acids. CDR3 DNA sequence: TGTGCCAGCAGCCAAAGAGTATCTGCGACTAATGAAAAACTGTTTTTT. Protein sequence: CASSQRVSATNEKLFF.

This sequence joins TRBV7-2 and TRBJ2-1, with D perhaps being TRBD1 or TRBD2 (6 bases each). Germline-derived CDR1 and CDR2 are SGHTA and FQGNSA. This CDR3 region has 15 residues. V lost 8 bases and J lost 5, with 19 bases in between. This chain's CDR3 is CASSRGGGNNNEQFF. DNA of the CDR3: TGTGCCAGCTCCCGTGGGGGCGGGAACAACAATGAGCAGTTCTTC.

V is TRBV12-5 and J is TRBJ2-6; D perhaps matches TRBD2 (6 bases). This CDR3 is 15 amino acids long. Germline CDR1 and CDR2: LGHNT and FRNRAP. Trimming pared 7 bases from V and 0 bases from J, leaving 10 bases between. The CDR3 region is CASAPGSSGANVLTF. As DNA, the CDR3 is TGTGCTAGTGCCCCCGGGAGCTCTGGGGCCAACGTCCTGACTTTC.

V gene TRBV2 combines with J gene TRBJ1-1; no reliable D call. Germline CDR1 SNHLY, CDR2 FYNNEI. Between the trimmed V and J ends, which lost 6 bases and 0 bases, there was a span of 11 bases. The CDR3 runs to 14 residues. The CDR3 DNA follows: TGTGCCAGCAGGACCGGACGGCTGAACACTGAAGCTTTCTTT. Translation: CASRTGRLNTEAFF.

The chain joins TRBV21-1 to TRBJ1-1. TRBV21-1 is designated a pseudogene. This CDR3 is built from 16 residues. CDR3 bases: TGTGCCAGCAGCAACGAGGAGTCCCATGGCGACACTGAAGCTTTCTTT. Its protein is CASSNEESHGDTEAFF.